This T cell receptor (beta chain) stems from a study of cytomegalovirus exposure and HLA in healthy donors. The overall study: Within the Caucasian-associated ancestry cluster were around 80% of the approximately 390 genotyped donors. General study findings and limits: In a later analysis, compared with equally common non-associated chains, HLA-associated beta chains were more expanded.

The study ran its PCR with 60 Vbeta and 13 Jbeta primers. The assay was immunoSEQ multiplex PCR, and TCRdb's table has in-frame clones only and misses some. The data hold about 110,000 clones, with 81% observed a single time. As for this clone: Its cognate antigen is unknown.

The CDR3 sequence is 15 residues long. V was pared by 5 bases and J by 0 bases, with 13 bases between. Germline CDR1 is SEHNR and CDR2 is FQNEAQ (reference sequence). This receptor was taken from a woman under 40 in good health and CMV-seronegative. The chain combines TRBV7-9 with TRBJ1-1; D perhaps matches TRBD1 (6 bases). The sequencing sample was made of PBMCs. CDR3 DNA: TGTGCCAGCAGCCCGACCGGACAGCTGAACACTGAAGCTTTCTTT. Amino acid sequence: CASSPTGQLNTEAFF.